This TCR beta chain was obtained from a study of brain T cells in children with intractable seizures. Clones were sequenced by immunoSEQ multiplex PCR, and TCRdb holds only the in-frame ones, with some missing. The table includes 50,000 to 80,000 clones, approximately 95% detected once. This clone was counted between two and nine times. The antigen remains unidentified. The sequenced cases were selected for having the highest brain T cell transcript signatures. The CDR3 sequence is 16 residues long. Deletions cut 2 bases from V and 0 bases from J, with 13 bases between. CDR1 SEHNR and CDR2 FQNEAQ come from the germline V gene (reference sequence). Findings of the study overall: Absence of clones before surgery may stem from lower sequencing depth. Viral specificity was inferred only from CDR3 similarity; HCMV serostatus was unknown.

The source was peripheral blood, collected at surgery. This receptor was obtained from a boy younger than two with focal cortical dysplasia and intractable seizures. V and J are TRBV7-9 and TRBJ1-2; possibly TRBD1 for D (6 bases). The chain's CDR3 is CASSLRGQTPNYGYTF. The CDR3 DNA follows: TGTGCCAGCAGCTTACGAGGACAGACTCCTAACTATGGCTACACCTTC.